The 20 T cell receptor beta chains below come from one sample, sequenced in a study of T cells after yellow fever vaccination. MiXCR, applied by TCRdb to the 5' RACE reads, yields one record per CDR3 protein. The sample includes about 74,000 distinct CDR3 sequences, approximately 7.7% seen only once; the top ten take roughly 35%. The material was CD8+ T cells sorted from PBMCs, obtained 5 days after the first yellow fever vaccination. The receptors shown here come from a young man who received the YFV17D yellow fever vaccine.

The chain carries TRBV5-1 and TRBJ2-1, with a possible D match to TRBD2 (5 bases). CDR3 size: 14 residues. The germline V and J ends were trimmed by 4 bases and 5 bases, with 13 bases remaining between them. From germline, CDR1 is SGHRS and CDR2 YFSETQ. In DNA form, the CDR3 reads TGCGCCAGCAGCAGCGAGCGGTCAAACAATGAGCAGTTCTTC. Its translation is CASSSERSNNEQFF.

At least ten counts were recorded for this clonotype. This chain uses TRBV12-3 or TRBV12-4 with TRBJ1-1; weak D call: TRBD1 (6 bases). Trimming removed 3 bases at V and 1 base at J, with 9 bases between. CDR3 size: 14 residues. DNA of the CDR3: TGTGCCAGCAGTTTGCACAGGGCGAACACTGAAGCTTTCTTT. This encodes CASSLHRANTEAFF.

V usage is TRBV4-3 and J usage is TRBJ1-2; no reliable D call. V lost 0 bases and J lost 4, with 12 bases in between. The CDR3 is 15 residues long. Germline CDR1 is LGHNA and CDR2 is YSLEER. The CDR3 sequence is CASSQEPLALYGYTF. CDR3 coding DNA: TGCGCCAGCAGCCAAGAACCCCTAGCCCTCTATGGCTACACCTTC.

CDR3 residues: CASNLAGGDTQYF. CDR3 in DNA: TGTGCCAGCAACCTAGCGGGGGGGGATACGCAGTATTTT. The chain recombines TRBV7-6 with TRBJ2-3; TRBD2 matches at 12 bases. Germline V CDR1 and CDR2: SGHVS, FNYEAQ. This CDR3 is 13 amino acids long. J lost 6 bases, V lost 7 bases, and 2 bases had no gene match.

V is TRBV5-6 and J is TRBJ1-1; D is unresolved. The CDR3 has 16 amino acids. V was pared by 0 bases and J by 0 bases, with 12 bases between. The germline CDR1 and CDR2 sequences are SGHDT and YYEEEE. The CDR3 sequence: CASSLAWNFMNTEAFF. The CDR3 bases are TGTGCCAGCAGCTTGGCCTGGAATTTCATGAACACTGAAGCTTTCTTT.

The sample holds a few counts of this clonotype. The chain carries TRBV19 and TRBJ1-2; TRBD1 might be the D (6 bases). Germline CDR1 is LNHDA and CDR2 is SQIVND (reference sequence). V was cut by 8 bases and J by 4 bases, with 17 bases left in between. The CDR3 covers 14 residues. The CDR3 DNA is TGTGCCAGTCAGGGCCCACAGGGTCCCTATGGCTACACCTTC. Its protein product is CASQGPQGPYGYTF. Looking up the rest from reference TRBV19 and TRBJ1-2 gives the full variable domain: DGGITQSPKYLFRKEGQNVTLSCEQNLNHDAMYWYRQDPGQGLRLIYYSQIVNDFQKGDIAEGYSVSREKKESFPLTVTSAQKNPTAFYLCASQGPQGPYGYTFGSGTRLTVV.

J is TRBJ2-7 and V is TRBV10-3, with TRBD2 as a possible D gene (6 bases). Germline lookup yields CDR1 ENHRY and CDR2 SYGVKD. Trimming removed 7 bases at V and 3 bases at J, with 28 bases between. The CDR3 is 18 residues long. CDR3 coding DNA: TGTGCCATCACCGGGGGTGGTGACGGGGACGGATTCCTCTACGAGCAGTACTTC. This translates into CAITGGGDGDGFLYEQYF.

This clonotype was counted at least ten times. The chain is built from TRBV6-2 or TRBV6-3 and TRBJ1-5; tentatively, D is TRBD1 (5 bases). Trimming removed 8 bases from V and 2 bases from J, with 10 bases in between. CDR3 length equals 13 residues. Germline values: CDR1 MNHEY, CDR2 SVGEGT. The CDR3: CASGGGGNQPQHF. The DNA for the CDR3 is TGTGCCAGCGGAGGAGGGGGCAATCAGCCCCAGCATTTT.

This chain uses TRBV6-2 or TRBV6-3 with TRBJ2-7; no clear D. From germline, CDR1 is MNHEY and CDR2 SVGEGT. Trimming cost V 0 bases and J 4 bases, with 7 bases left between them. This CDR3 is 13 amino acids long. The CDR3 DNA is TGTGCCAGCAGTTACTCGCTGGGTTACGAGCAGTACGTC. It yields the protein CASSYSLGYEQYV.

V usage is TRBV20-1 and J usage is TRBJ2-7; D not resolved. The ends were cut back, 3 bases at V and 3 bases at J, with 9 bases in the middle. The V gene's germline CDR1 is DFQATT and CDR2 SNEGSKA (reference sequence). The CDR3 has 12 amino acids. The CDR3 DNA follows: TGCAGTGCTAGGGGGTTGAACTACGAGCAGTACTTC. It yields the protein CSARGLNYEQYF.

This clonotype was counted many times. CDR3 loop: CASRGGDTQYF. The CDR3 DNA reads TGTGCCAGCAGGGGGGGGGATACGCAGTATTTT. The chain carries TRBV7-2 and TRBJ2-3; 7 bases line up with TRBD2. V lost 6 bases, J lost 6 bases, and 0 bases stayed unmatched. Germline CDR1 is SGHTA and CDR2 is FQGNSA. The CDR3 sequence is 11 residues long. The variable domain in full, completed from reference TRBV7-2 and TRBJ2-3, reads GAGVSQSPSNKVTEKGKDVELRCDPISGHTALYWYRQSLGQGLEFLIYFQGNSAPDKSGLPSDRFSAERTGGSVSTLTIQRTQQEDSAVYLCASRGGDTQYFGPGTRLTVL.

At least ten counts were recorded for this clonotype. This sequence joins TRBV6-2 or TRBV6-3 and TRBJ2-5; perhaps D is TRBD1 or TRBD2 (6 bases each). V gave up 2 bases and J gave up 4 bases, with 8 bases separating them. CDR1 MNHEY and CDR2 SVGEGT come from the germline V gene. The CDR3 totals 13 residues. The CDR3 region is CASSYGGPETQYF. CDR3 sequence (DNA): TGTGCCAGCAGTTACGGGGGGCCAGAGACCCAGTACTTC.

This clonotype was observed at least ten times. The V call is TRBV4-3, the J call TRBJ2-3; tentatively, D is TRBD1 or TRBD2 (6 bases each). CDR1 is LGHNA, CDR2 YSLEER, per germline. Deletions cut 2 bases from V and 1 base from J, with 22 bases between. There are 19 residues in the CDR3. CDR3 bases: TGCGCCAGCAGCCAATCCTGGGCAGGAGGGGGTCTGGGCACAGATACGCAGTATTTT. Translated: CASSQSWAGGGLGTDTQYF.

This clonotype was picked up many times. The V call is TRBV20-1, the J call TRBJ2-1; D uncertain. The germline V gene has CDR1 DFQATT and CDR2 SNEGSKA (reference sequence). The ends were cut back, 1 base at V and 4 bases at J, with 14 bases in the middle. CDR3 length: 15 residues. Here the CDR3 DNA reads TGCAGTGCTAGAGGGATTGCATTTTCGTACAATGAGCAGTTCTTC. Protein sequence: CSARGIAFSYNEQFF.

This clonotype has a handful of counts. The J gene is TRBJ1-1, the V gene TRBV4-1; D ambiguous. The germline V and J ends were trimmed by 1 base and 5 bases, with 17 bases remaining between them. This CDR3 is 16 amino acids long. CDR1 and CDR2 (germline): MGHRA, YSYEKL. CDR3 nucleotide sequence: TGCGCCAGCAGCCAAGGTCGAGCCATTTCTTTTACTGAAGCTTTCTTT. Its translation is CASSQGRAISFTEAFF.

The chain employs TRBV2 and TRBJ2-2; weak D call: TRBD1 (5 bases). There are 15 residues in the CDR3. The germline gives CDR1 SNHLY, CDR2 FYNNEI. V was trimmed by 6 bases and J by 4 bases, leaving 15 bases between them. CDR3 sequence reads: CASSDPRVRTGELFF. CDR3 DNA: TGTGCCAGCAGCGACCCCAGGGTACGCACCGGGGAGCTGTTTTTT.

The genes are TRBV7-3 and TRBJ2-3; D possibly corresponds to TRBD2 (6 bases). The CDR3 contains 15 residues. V lost 3 bases and J lost 1, with 11 bases in between. Germline V gives CDR1 SGHTA, CDR2 FQGTGA. The CDR3 loop is CASSFGGVRTDTQYF. The DNA for the CDR3 is TGTGCCAGCAGCTTCGGGGGTGTTCGCACAGATACGCAGTATTTT.

Ten or more counts support this clonotype. The chain employs TRBV6-2 or TRBV6-3 and TRBJ2-7; D not resolved. CDR1 is MNHEY and CDR2 is SVGEGT in the germline V gene. The CDR3 totals 13 residues. V was clipped by 0 bases and J by 2 bases, with 5 bases between them. The CDR3 DNA sequence: TGTGCCAGCAGTTACTCCAGAACCTACGAGCAGTACTTC. This sequence encodes CASSYSRTYEQYF.

V gene TRBV12-3 or TRBV12-4 combines with J gene TRBJ1-3, with D perhaps matching TRBD1 (6 bases). V was cut by 4 bases and J by 1 base, with 14 bases left in between. This CDR3 region has 16 residues. The DNA for the CDR3 is TGTGCCAGCAGTTCCCGCTCGGACAGTTCTGGAAACACCATATATTTT. Protein product: CASSSRSDSSGNTIYF.

This clonotype was counted a few times. The chain has TRBV6-5 and TRBJ2-3, with 10 bases identical to TRBD2. CDR1 is MNHEY, CDR2 SVGAGI, per germline. J gave up 1 base and V 4 bases, and 5 bases lay outside the gene matches. The CDR3 has 16 residues. CDR3 region: CASSFLAGERTDTQYF. The CDR3 DNA is TGTGCCAGCAGTTTCCTAGCGGGGGAGCGCACAGATACGCAGTATTTT.